This entry lists 30 T cell receptor beta chains sequenced from one sample in a study of T cell repertoires in cytomegalovirus infection. Using its own MiXCR run on the reads, TCRdb lists one record per CDR3 protein. The sample includes roughly 240,000 distinct CDR3 sequences, around 6.2% of them seen just once. Sequencing used PBMCs. Every receptor here comes from a human donor in good health (CMV status not recorded). Some clones in this sample may be carry-over from other donors' samples.

In its sample, this clonotype was seen many times. This rearrangement joins TRBV7-2 to TRBJ1-4, with 10 positions matching TRBD1. V trimming: 4 bases; J trimming: 8 bases; junction bases outside the gene matches: 4. In germline, CDR1 is SGHTA, CDR2 FQGNSA. The CDR3 loop spans 14 amino acids. For the CDR3, the DNA is TGTGCCAGCAGCTCAGACAGGGGGCGAGAAAAACTGTTTTTT. It is translated as CASSSDRGREKLFF.

This clonotype was counted many times. The chain couples TRBV7-2 to TRBJ2-5; D ambiguous. Germline CDR1 and CDR2: SGHTA and FQGNSA. The germline V and J ends were trimmed by 4 bases and 2 bases, with 8 bases remaining between them. CDR3 length: 13 residues. CDR3 protein: CASSWLNQETQYF. CDR3 DNA sequence: TGTGCCAGCAGCTGGTTGAATCAAGAGACCCAGTACTTC.

This clonotype has at least ten counts. The CDR3 is CSARVSRPLSNEQFF. DNA of the CDR3: TGCAGTGCTAGAGTTAGCCGTCCCTTATCGAATGAGCAGTTCTTC. V and J are TRBV20-1 and TRBJ2-1; D unresolved. The V gene lost 1 base and the J gene lost 7 bases, with 17 bases spanning the gap. In germline, CDR1 is DFQATT, CDR2 SNEGSKA (reference sequence). The CDR3 totals 15 residues.

This clonotype was seen at least ten times. The V and J genes are TRBV7-2 and TRBJ2-7; a possible D gene is TRBD1 (6 bases). Trimming took 5 bases from V and 5 from J, leaving 13 bases between them. The CDR3 runs to 13 residues. Looked up from germline, CDR1 is SGHTA and CDR2 is FQGNSA. The CDR3 DNA reads TGTGCCAGCAGCCCGACAGGCCTCCACGAGCAGTACTTC. Amino acid sequence: CASSPTGLHEQYF.

This clonotype was counted at least ten times. This chain's CDR3 is CASSQEVGGGRETQYF. In DNA form, the CDR3 reads TGTGCCAGCAGCCAAGAGGTCGGCGGGGGGCGCGAGACCCAGTACTTC. V gene TRBV3-1 combines with J gene TRBJ2-5; 8 nucleotides agree with TRBD2. Germline V gene data show CDR1 as LGHDT and CDR2 as YNNKEL (reference sequence). V trimming: 0 bases; J trimming: 5 bases; junction bases outside the gene matches: 8. This CDR3 is built from 16 residues.

This clonotype came up many times. This chain connects TRBV5-1 to TRBJ1-2; D remains ambiguous. The CDR3 sequence is 15 residues long. CDR1 is SGHRS and CDR2 is YFSETQ in the germline V gene. The V gene lost 0 bases and the J gene lost 1 base, with 10 bases spanning the gap. CDR3 sequence (DNA): TGCGCCAGCAGCTTGGACGGCAGTATTAACTATGGCTACACCTTC. This codes for CASSLDGSINYGYTF.

The table lists this clonotype with many counts. The gene calls are TRBV6-2 or TRBV6-3 and TRBJ2-7; 7 nucleotides line up with TRBD2. The CDR3 is 15 amino acids. The germline CDR1 and CDR2 sequences are MNHEY and SVGEGT. Trimming took 0 bases from V and 2 from J; bases not matched to a gene: 4. The CDR3 region is CASSYSGTTPYEQYF. As DNA, the CDR3 is TGTGCCAGCAGTTACTCCGGGACTACGCCCTACGAGCAGTACTTC.

The table lists this clonotype with many counts. The chain employs TRBV2 and TRBJ1-5; D not certain. V gave up 8 bases and J gave up 7 bases, with 15 bases separating them. CDR1 and CDR2 from the germline V gene are SNHLY and FYNNEI. The CDR3 length is 13 residues. In DNA, the CDR3 is TGTGCCAGCGGCCTCGGGTCAAGCCAGCCCCAGCATTTT. Translation gives CASGLGSSQPQHF.

This clonotype has ten or more counts. The chain couples TRBV6-2 or TRBV6-3 to TRBJ2-7, with D unclear. CDR1 and CDR2 (germline): MNHEY, SVGEGT. Trimming shortened V by 4 bases and J by 1 base, and 8 bases separated the two germline ends. The CDR3 is 13 amino acids. CDR3 amino acids: CASSSAFSYEQYF. The CDR3 nucleotides are TGTGCCAGCAGTTCAGCGTTTTCCTACGAGCAGTACTTC.

This clonotype occurred many times. V gene TRBV7-3 combines with J gene TRBJ1-1; possible D gene TRBD1, 6 bases. CDR1 and CDR2 (germline): SGHTA, FQGTGA. The CDR3 loop spans 13 amino acids. The ends were cut back, 1 base at V and 8 bases at J, with 11 bases in the middle. Here the CDR3 reads CASSLNGGSEAFF. In nucleotides, the CDR3 is TGTGCCAGCAGCTTAAACGGGGGCTCCGAAGCTTTCTTT. Full variable domain (remainder filled in from reference TRBV7-3 and TRBJ1-1): GAGVSQTPSNKVTEKGKYVELRCDPISGHTALYWYRQSLGQGPEFLIYFQGTGAADDSGLPNDRFFAVRPEGSVSTLKIQRTERGDSAVYLCASSLNGGSEAFFGQGTRLTVV.

This clonotype was seen ten or more times. This chain connects TRBV7-2 to TRBJ2-2; 7 bases map to TRBD2. After removal of 5 bases from V and 4 bases from J, the junction contained 10 bases not matched to a gene. Germline CDR1 and CDR2: SGHTA and FQGNSA. The CDR3 sequence is 16 residues long. The DNA for the CDR3 is TGTGCCAGCAGCCTGCGAGCGGCGGGGGTCACCGGGGAGCTGTTTTTT. Protein sequence: CASSLRAAGVTGELFF. The full variable domain, with the rest looked up from reference TRBV7-2 and TRBJ2-2, is GAGVSQSPSNKVTEKGKDVELRCDPISGHTALYWYRQSLGQGLEFLIYFQGNSAPDKSGLPSDRFSAERTGGSVSTLTIQRTQQEDSAVYLCASSLRAAGVTGELFFGEGSRLTVL.

This clonotype was recorded at least ten times. The chain joins TRBV15 to TRBJ2-1; D gene uncertain. With 4 bases removed from V and 0 bases from J, the gap between germline ends came to 13 bases. Germline CDR1 is LNHNV and CDR2 is YYDKDF (reference sequence). CDR3 length: 16 amino acids. CDR3 sequence reads: CATSKESGFSYNEQFF. The DNA for the CDR3 is TGTGCCACCAGCAAGGAATCGGGCTTCTCCTACAATGAGCAGTTCTTC.

There are many counts of this clonotype. The rearrangement links TRBV27 to TRBJ2-1; tentatively, D is TRBD1 (5 bases). Germline CDR1 MNHEY, CDR2 SMNVEV (reference sequence). There are 17 residues in the CDR3. The V gene lost 4 bases and the J gene lost 0 bases, with 16 bases spanning the gap. CDR3 coding DNA: TGTGCCAGCAGTTGGGGCTTTTCTTCTAGCTCCTACAATGAGCAGTTCTTC. Encoded protein: CASSWGFSSSSYNEQFF.

This clonotype was recorded at least ten times. V gene TRBV19 combines with J gene TRBJ2-6; D call uncertain. Germline lookup yields CDR1 LNHDA and CDR2 SQIVND (reference sequence). There are 16 residues in the CDR3. Trimming removed 7 bases from V and 2 bases from J, with 15 bases in between. DNA of the CDR3: TGTGCCAGTAACTATGATGCTGACACTGGGGCCAACGTCCTGACTTTC. Its translation: CASNYDADTGANVLTF.

This clonotype was seen at least ten times. The rearrangement uses TRBV6-1 and TRBJ1-6; D perhaps matches TRBD1 (6 bases). Trimming removed 6 bases at V and 9 bases at J, with 18 bases between. Germline V lookup: CDR1 MNHNS, CDR2 SASEGT. There are 15 residues in the CDR3. In nucleotides, the CDR3 is TGTGCCAGCAGGGGAAGAGGGACACAGGCTTCACCCCTCCACTTT. Translated: CASRGRGTQASPLHF.

This clonotype was seen repeatedly, ten times or more. The chain couples TRBV2 to TRBJ1-5; TRBD1 matches at 11 bases. This CDR3 has 15 amino acids. Trimming at V came to 1 base and at J to 7 bases, leaving 3 bases not matched to a gene. From germline, CDR1 is SNHLY and CDR2 FYNNEI. CDR3 sequence reads: CASSEVDRGQQPQHF. The CDR3 DNA follows: TGTGCCAGCAGTGAAGTGGACAGGGGGCAGCAGCCCCAGCATTTT.

This clonotype was counted ten times or more. This chain uses TRBV2 with TRBJ1-6, with 8 bases aligning to TRBD1. The CDR3 has 15 residues. J lost 8 bases, V lost 5 bases, and 8 bases had no gene match. Per germline, CDR1 SNHLY and CDR2 FYNNEI. The CDR3 loop is CASSRTGQVHSPLHF. The CDR3 bases are TGTGCCAGCAGTAGAACGGGACAGGTCCATTCACCCCTCCACTTT.

This clonotype showed up many times. V and J are TRBV7-9 and TRBJ1-1; 10 nucleotides line up with TRBD1. Germline lookup yields CDR1 SEHNR and CDR2 FQNEAQ (reference sequence). J lost 5 bases, V lost 6 bases, and 6 bases had no gene match. This CDR3 is 14 amino acids long. The CDR3: CASSIWTGGTEAFF. The CDR3 DNA follows: TGTGCCAGCAGTATCTGGACAGGGGGGACTGAAGCTTTCTTT.

The sample holds many counts of this clonotype. This rearrangement joins TRBV2 to TRBJ2-1; the D gene is possibly TRBD2 (6 bases). CDR3 length: 12 amino acids. Germline loops: CDR1 SNHLY, CDR2 FYNNEI. V gave up 3 bases and J gave up 12 bases, with 12 bases separating them. The CDR3 region has the DNA TGTGCCAGCAGTGATAGTCGGAGGGGGCAGTTCTTC. Translating it yields CASSDSRRGQFF.

This clonotype appeared many times. The chain combines TRBV7-2 with TRBJ1-4; 7 positions agree with TRBD1. The J segment lost 5 bases and the V segment lost 2 bases, leaving 5 bases of the junction unmatched. The CDR3 has 15 amino acids. Germline CDR1 reads SGHTA; CDR2 reads FQGNSA. This chain's CDR3 is CASSLLGQSNEKLFF. CDR3 nucleotide sequence: TGTGCCAGCAGCTTACTGGGACAGAGCAATGAAAAACTGTTTTTT.

Worth noting for this clonotype: Lacking the conserved final phenylalanine or tryptophan, this CDR3 likely reflects a read error. The chain joins TRBV12-3 or TRBV12-4 to TRBJ2-5, with D unclear. The CDR3 length is 15 residues. V was clipped by 1 base and J by 0 bases, with 9 bases between them. The CDR3 region has the DNA TGTGCCAGCAGTTTAGAAGGCAGGTACCAAGAGACCCAGTACTTG. It encodes CASSLEGRYQETQYL.

At least ten counts were recorded for this clonotype. This chain links TRBV7-2 with TRBJ1-6, with D unclear. CDR1 is SGHTA, CDR2 FQGNSA, per germline. Trimming removed 4 bases at V and 10 bases at J, with 8 bases between. The CDR3 has 12 residues. The CDR3: CASSSRRSPLHF. The CDR3 DNA is TGTGCCAGCAGCTCGAGAAGATCACCCCTCCACTTT. Together with reference TRBV7-2 and TRBJ1-6, the CDR3 gives the full variable domain: GAGVSQSPSNKVTEKGKDVELRCDPISGHTALYWYRQSLGQGLEFLIYFQGNSAPDKSGLPSDRFSAERTGGSVSTLTIQRTQQEDSAVYLCASSSRRSPLHFGNGTRLTVT.

In this sample, this clonotype turned up many times. V is TRBV6-2 or TRBV6-3 and J is TRBJ2-1; D is uncertain. Germline V gene sequence: CDR1 MNHEY, CDR2 SVGEGT. The V and J ends lost 7 bases and 3 bases respectively, with 19 bases between them. There are 16 residues in the CDR3. CDR3 coding DNA: TGTGCCAGCACTAAAAAGGAATTGCCGGTCTACAATGAGCAGTTCTTC. It is translated as CASTKKELPVYNEQFF.

This clonotype was counted many times. The chain joins TRBV20-1 to TRBJ2-2, with 9 bases fitting TRBD2. Germline assignment: CDR1 DFQATT and CDR2 SNEGSKA (reference sequence). Trimming removed 2 bases from V and 4 bases from J; junction bases left unmatched: 5. CDR3 length: 15 amino acids. CDR3 sequence reads: CSARLSGGSTGELFF. DNA of the CDR3: TGCAGTGCTAGACTTAGCGGGGGATCCACCGGGGAGCTGTTTTTT.

This clonotype occurred many times. The V call is TRBV20-1, the J call TRBJ1-6, with 11 bases lining up with TRBD1. Germline trimming cut 6 bases from V and 8 bases from J; bases unmatched to any gene: 6. Germline CDR1 DFQATT, CDR2 SNEGSKA (reference sequence). The CDR3 has 14 amino acids. CDR3: CSAIGTGGYSPLHF. The DNA for the CDR3 is TGCAGTGCCATTGGGACAGGGGGATATTCACCCCTCCACTTT.

This clonotype has ten or more counts. This chain links TRBV7-2 with TRBJ2-3; 7 bases are shared with TRBD1. This CDR3 has 16 amino acids. V lost 3 bases and J lost 2; bases outside the gene matches: 8. Germline CDR1 and CDR2: SGHTA and FQGNSA. Written as DNA, the CDR3 is TGTGCCAGCAGCTTTTTACCGGGACAGAACACAGATACGCAGTATTTT. Translation: CASSFLPGQNTDTQYF.

The sample holds many counts of this clonotype. The chain combines TRBV7-3 with TRBJ2-3; D tentatively fits TRBD1 or TRBD2 (6 bases each). Germline loops: CDR1 SGHTA, CDR2 FQGTGA. The CDR3 has 16 residues. Trimming removed 1 base from V and 4 bases from J, with 15 bases in between. CDR3 residues: CASSLMGVRGADTQYF. CDR3 nucleotide sequence: TGTGCCAGCAGCTTAATGGGGGTTAGGGGGGCAGATACGCAGTATTTT.

This clonotype came up many times. The J gene is TRBJ2-2, the V gene TRBV14; D may be TRBD1 or TRBD2 (5 bases each). The V gene lost 2 bases and the J gene lost 7 bases, with 23 bases spanning the gap. The CDR3 is 18 amino acids. CDR1 is SGHDN, CDR2 FVKESK, per germline. CDR3 residues: CASSQLSTGLVGDGELFF. For the CDR3, the DNA is TGTGCCAGCAGCCAACTCTCGACGGGGCTTGTAGGGGACGGGGAGCTGTTTTTT.

This clonotype was observed at least ten times. The V gene is TRBV7-2, the J gene TRBJ2-1; 7 bases fit TRBD1. CDR3 length equals 15 residues. Germline V lookup: CDR1 SGHTA, CDR2 FQGNSA. V lost 1 base to trimming and J lost 9 bases; unmatched junction nucleotides: 9. The CDR3 region is CASSLGGTGVTEQFF. The CDR3, as DNA: TGTGCCAGCAGCTTAGGCGGCACAGGGGTGACTGAGCAGTTCTTC. Combining the CDR3 with reference TRBV7-2 and TRBJ2-1 gives the whole variable domain GAGVSQSPSNKVTEKGKDVELRCDPISGHTALYWYRQSLGQGLEFLIYFQGNSAPDKSGLPSDRFSAERTGGSVSTLTIQRTQQEDSAVYLCASSLGGTGVTEQFFGPGTRLTVL.

The sample holds many counts of this clonotype. The CDR3 here is CSARVETLNTEAFF. The CDR3 nucleotides are TGCAGTGCTAGAGTCGAGACCCTAAATACTGAAGCTTTCTTT. This rearrangement joins TRBV20-1 to TRBJ1-1; no clear D. Germline CDR1 is DFQATT and CDR2 is SNEGSKA (reference sequence). The CDR3 spans 14 residues. Trimming shortened V by 1 base and J by 5 bases, and 14 bases separated the two germline ends.